This section outlines one T cell receptor beta chain sequence together with its context. The antigen it recognizes is unknown. The sample holds no much larger clone one base away, and base qualities are not on file. Libraries from unsorted PBMCs were made from 2 million PBMCs kept in RNAlater at -80 degrees C until RNA extraction. The multiple sclerosis patients were enrolled in a US clinical protocol that evaluated disease progression with magnetic resonance imaging. Peripheral blood was subjected to Ficoll-Hypaque density gradient centrifugation to isolate PBMCs, which were then cryopreserved in liquid nitrogen. Measured from the cysteine to the phenylalanine, the CDR3 is 14 residues long. Only the CDR3 region is kept as DNA, spanning 42 bases read in frame from base 1. The CDR1 and CDR2 encoded by the germline V gene are SGHVS and FQNEAQ. Trimming at the junction amounts to 4 bases on V and 4 bases on J, and the germline ends lie 13 bases apart.

This specimen belongs to a study of neurological immune-mediated disorders (dated 2019 in TCRdb). For context, the study as a whole: Among the roughly 34 multiple sclerosis patients, relapsing-remitting MS accounted for some 30 and secondary progressive MS accounted for 3. Of the 68 subjects in the cohort, about 15 were HAM/TSP patients, approximately 34 were multiple sclerosis patients, and roughly 20 were healthy controls. Peripheral blood TCR-beta repertoires from patients with HTLV-I-associated myelopathy (HAM/TSP), patients with multiple sclerosis, and healthy controls were compared in the study using UMI-based sequencing. Alongside PBMC samples, the set of more than 85 TCR-beta libraries contained longitudinal samples, technical triplicates, and paired CD4+ and CD8+ T-cell subsets that had been sorted.

cDNA was synthesized by template-switch 5'RACE using a primer carrying a 10-nucleotide random unique molecular identifier by which each TCR transcript was tagged. Over 180 million TCR-beta sequences, covering 15-18 subjects, were produced in each sequencing run. Total RNA was extracted with the RNeasy kit. Using the KAPA Real-time Library Amplification kit, TCR-beta VDJ regions were amplified with primers for the TCR constant region and the 5'RACE anchor. Sample indexes and Illumina adaptors were added in a first PCR, after which library yield was increased in a second PCR. After purification with Ampure beads, the TCR product of roughly 650 bp was size-selected on a 2% E-gel SizeSelection system. Before pooling, libraries had their quality checked on a Bioanalyzer, their concentration measured with Qubit, and their quantity determined with the Kapa Library Quantification kit. An Illumina HiSeq 2500 was used to sequence the libraries paired-end at 2 x 150 bp. To increase sequence diversity, roughly 24-32% phiX was spiked into each library pool. Processing in the source paper ran as follows. The UMI-based MiGEC pipeline processed quality-filtered reads and removed over 85% of raw TCR sequences during error correction. IMGT germline references were used for aligning VDJ genes, and each clonotype was defined as a unique CDR3 amino acid sequence together with its V-J genes. Clonal expansion, Shannon diversity, and CDR3 relatedness (CalcPairwiseDistances, ClusterSamples) were evaluated with VDJtools, and phylogenetic trees were built with CLCbio workbench. Using coefficient-of-variation modelling across technical triplicates, the study counted a clone as expanded if it had at least 8 unique UMIs. TCRdb cleaned the public reads at Q25 with fastp, built clones with MiXCR and kept in-frame beta chains. Records with the same CDR3 protein are collapsed into one entry carrying the most frequent genes and DNA. The V and J calls follow TCRdb's processing rather than the paper's. In this sample the table shows about 87,000 distinct CDR3 sequences, roughly 3.5% of which occur a single time. The ten largest clones add up to less than 3% of the sample.

The research as a whole found: No association of the MS cluster with clinical or MRI features was observed, and the need for larger cohorts was stated by the authors. TCR clonal expansion was highest in HAM/TSP patients and lowest in MS patients, with MS patients falling below even healthy controls. Repertoires from 18 of 34 MS patients were grouped by phylogenetic analysis into a cluster of related CDR3 sequences, suggesting a possible repertoire-level signature. Across subjects, expanded clones never shared an identical CDR3 amino acid sequence, which suggests that the TCR-beta repertoires in every group were private.

This sequence was found in a woman in her 50s with multiple sclerosis. The rearrangement joined TRBV7-8 to TRBJ1-2; the D gene cannot be resolved reliably. Source material: PBMCs. The CDR3 in this case is CASSSLWTRYGYTF. The sequenced DNA is TGTGCCAGCAGCTCCCTCTGGACCCGCTATGGCTACACCTTC.